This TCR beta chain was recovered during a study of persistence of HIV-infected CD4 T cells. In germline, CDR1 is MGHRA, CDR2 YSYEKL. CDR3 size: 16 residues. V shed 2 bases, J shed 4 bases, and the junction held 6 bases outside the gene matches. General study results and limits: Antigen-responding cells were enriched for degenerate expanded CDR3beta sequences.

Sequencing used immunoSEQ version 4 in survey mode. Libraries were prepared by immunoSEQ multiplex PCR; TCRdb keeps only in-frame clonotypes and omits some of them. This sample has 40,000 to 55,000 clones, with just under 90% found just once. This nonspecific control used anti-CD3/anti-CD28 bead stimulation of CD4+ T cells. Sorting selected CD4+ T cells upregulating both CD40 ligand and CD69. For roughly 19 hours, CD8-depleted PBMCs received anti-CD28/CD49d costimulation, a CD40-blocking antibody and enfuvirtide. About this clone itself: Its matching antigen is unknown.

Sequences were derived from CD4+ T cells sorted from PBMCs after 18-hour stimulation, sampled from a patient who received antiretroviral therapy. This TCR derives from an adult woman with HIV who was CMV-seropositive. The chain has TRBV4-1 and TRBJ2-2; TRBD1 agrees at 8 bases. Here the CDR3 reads CASSQLQGAGTGELFF. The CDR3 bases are TGCGCCAGCAGCCAACTGCAGGGGGCTGGCACCGGGGAGCTGTTTTTT.